These 6 T cell receptor beta chains were sequenced from one sample in a study of T cell repertoires in cytomegalovirus infection. Their recognized antigens are unknown. TCRdb fed the reads into MiXCR, producing one record per CDR3 protein. Altogether about 900,000 distinct CDR3 sequences are present, 31% being singletons, with the ten largest covering roughly 13%. Sequences were derived from cultured CD8+ T cells from PBMCs, sampled from culture after CMV antigen stimulation. The receptors stem from a human donor in good health (CMV status not recorded). Some clones in this sample may be carry-over from other donors' samples.

This clonotype was seen just once. At one end, the junction sequence differs from germline, possibly due to a read error. The chain employs TRBV7-6 and TRBJ1-1; D gene ambiguous. From germline, CDR1 is SGHVS and CDR2 FNYEAQ. The CDR3 consists of 14 residues. CDR3 in DNA: TGTGTCAGCAGTCGGTTGGTAGATAACACTGAAGCTTTCTTT. It is translated as CVSSRLVDNTEAFF.

Details on this clonotype: At one end the junction does not follow the germline gene, possibly because of a read error. The chain uses TRBV6-5 and TRBJ2-7; D not certain. The CDR3 is 13 amino acids. Looked up from germline, CDR1 is MNHEY and CDR2 is SVGAGI. CDR3 protein: CSSSYHLSYEQYF. The CDR3 nucleotides read TGTTCCAGCAGTTACCACCTGTCCTACGAGCAGTACTTC.

V and J are TRBV20-1 and TRBJ2-1; 9 bases are a match to TRBD2. V lost 2 bases to trimming and J lost 1 base; unmatched junction nucleotides: 15. Germline values: CDR1 DFQATT, CDR2 SNEGSKA (reference sequence). The CDR3 covers 19 residues. CDR3 DNA sequence: TGCAGTGCTAGACACTGGTGCGGGGGGGCCGAGTTTTCCTACAATGAGCAGTTCTTC. Translating gives CSARHWCGGAEFSYNEQFF.

V is TRBV7-9 and J is TRBJ1-2; D is perhaps TRBD1 (5 bases). The CDR3 loop spans 14 amino acids. The germline gives CDR1 SEHNR, CDR2 FQNEAQ (reference sequence). V shed 5 bases and J shed 4 bases, with 14 bases lying between them. The CDR3 region is CASSPEGWSYGYTF. DNA of the CDR3: TGTGCCAGCAGCCCGGAGGGGTGGTCCTATGGCTACACCTTC. Drawing the rest from reference TRBV7-9 and TRBJ1-2, the complete variable domain is DTGVSQNPRHKITKRGQNVTFRCDPISEHNRLYWYRQTLGQGPEFLTYFQNEAQLEKSRLLSDRFSAERPKGSFSTLEIQRTEQGDSAMYLCASSPEGWSYGYTFGSGTRLTVV.

This clonotype was picked up a small number of times. The rearrangement uses TRBV7-6 and TRBJ2-3, with D perhaps assigned TRBD1 or TRBD2 (7 bases each). Germline assignment: CDR1 SGHVS and CDR2 FNYEAQ. The CDR3 extends over 16 amino acids. Trimming pared 4 bases from V and 2 bases from J, leaving 16 bases between. CDR3 bases: TGTGCCAGCAGCTCCCCGCAGGGGGGGGCCACAGATACGCAGTATTTT. Encoded protein: CASSSPQGGATDTQYF.

This clonotype was observed at least ten times. V usage is TRBV6-1 and J usage is TRBJ1-1, with a weak D call TRBD1 (6 bases). From germline, CDR1 is MNHNS and CDR2 SASEGT. The CDR3 has 13 amino acids. V gave up 7 bases and J gave up 4 bases, with 13 bases separating them. CDR3 region: CASNQGSSTEAFF. The DNA of the CDR3 is TGTGCCAGCAACCAGGGGTCGAGCACTGAAGCTTTCTTT.